Below are 20 T cell receptor beta chains sequenced from a single sample in a study of blood T cell repertoires in COVID-19. Data came from immunoSEQ multiplex PCR; TCRdb stores just in-frame clones and leaves some out. This repertoire shows about 280,000 clones, 85% found once; its top ten account for roughly 2.7%. The specimen sequenced was PBMCs or T cells enriched from blood (not recorded which). Every receptor here comes from a woman aged 45-65 years who had recovered from COVID-19.

The gene calls are TRBV11-2 and TRBJ2-7; D may be TRBD2 (5 bases). With 0 bases removed from V and 6 bases from J, the gap between germline ends came to 9 bases. CDR1 and CDR2 from the germline V gene are SGHAT and FQNNGV. The CDR3 sequence is 13 residues long. In nucleotides, the CDR3 is TGTGCCAGCAGCTTAGATTTGGGGAGCGAGCAGTACTTC. As protein: CASSLDLGSEQYF.

CDR3 protein: CASSRDTLSSYNSPLHF. The CDR3 DNA reads TGTGCCAGCAGCCGGGACACCTTGAGCTCCTATAATTCACCCCTCCACTTT. The chain uses TRBV27 and TRBJ1-6; perhaps TRBD1 as D (6 bases). The V gene lost 6 bases and the J gene lost 0 bases, with 15 bases spanning the gap. The CDR3 spans 17 residues. Germline-derived CDR1 and CDR2 are MNHEY and SMNVEV (reference sequence).

The gene calls are TRBV29-1 and TRBJ2-1; TRBD1 might be the D (5 bases). Germline CDR1 and CDR2: SQVTM and ANQGSEA. The V and J ends lost 4 bases and 14 bases respectively, with 18 bases between them. This CDR3 contains 12 residues. CDR3 in DNA: TGCAGCGTTGCGGGCCAGGGTAACGATGAGTTCTTC. Its translation: CSVAGQGNDEFF.

V usage is TRBV27 and J usage is TRBJ1-5, with unresolved D. Trimming took 0 bases from V and 1 from J, leaving 7 bases between them. Germline CDR1 reads MNHEY; CDR2 reads SMNVEV (reference sequence). CDR3 length: 15 amino acids. CDR3 amino acids: CASSLSWASNQPQHF. The CDR3 coding sequence is TGTGCCAGCAGTTTATCCTGGGCGAGCAATCAGCCCCAGCATTTT.

This clone was detected a few times. This rearrangement joins TRBV18 to TRBJ1-2; D is undetermined. CDR3 length: 16 residues. V gave up 6 bases and J gave up 6 bases, with 23 bases separating them. Looked up from germline, CDR1 is KGHSH and CDR2 is LQKENI. CDR3 residues: CASSLGRERRLDGYTF. The CDR3 bases are TGTGCCAGCTCCCTCGGACGGGAAAGAAGGCTCGATGGCTACACCTTC.

The genes are TRBV27 and TRBJ2-3; 10 bases are a match to TRBD1. This CDR3 contains 16 residues. Germline CDR1 MNHEY, CDR2 SMNVEV (reference sequence). The J segment lost 3 bases and the V segment lost 6 bases, leaving 9 bases of the junction unmatched. The CDR3 coding sequence is TGTGCCAGCAGCTATCAGGGACAGGGGCGAACAGATACGCAGTATTTT. This translates into CASSYQGQGRTDTQYF.

This clone occurred once. The chain's CDR3 is CASSRGTGGRTGELFF. CDR3 in DNA: TGTGCCAGCAGCCGCGGGACAGGGGGTCGGACCGGGGAGCTGTTTTTT. This chain uses TRBV3-1 (or the pseudogene TRBV3-2) with TRBJ2-2; 11 nucleotides line up with TRBD1. The length of the CDR3 is 16 residues. After removal of 4 bases from V and 5 bases from J, the junction contained 6 bases not matched to a gene. Germline values: CDR1 LGHDT, CDR2 YNNKEL (reference sequence).

The V call is TRBV3-1 (or the pseudogene TRBV3-2), the J call TRBJ1-6; D not certain. Germline V CDR1 and CDR2: LGHDT, YNNKEL (reference sequence). The CDR3 has 18 amino acids. V dropped 0 bases and J dropped 6 bases, with 18 bases sitting between them. CDR3 DNA sequence: TGTGCCAGCAGCCAAGACACTCGACGAGGTCTTTTTAATTCACCCCTCCACTTT. It yields the protein CASSQDTRRGLFNSPLHF.

The chain links TRBV2 to TRBJ2-7, with 8 bases that match TRBD2. CDR3 length: 14 amino acids. Trimming at V came to 7 bases and at J to 3 bases, leaving 8 bases not matched to a gene. CDR1 and CDR2 from the germline V gene are SNHLY and FYNNEI. The DNA for the CDR3 is TGTGCCAGCACCGCATGGGGGACTAGCTACGAGCAGTACTTC. Protein sequence: CASTAWGTSYEQYF.

This clone has more than one count but fewer than ten. The chain's CDR3 is CAINRATGEPQHF. CDR3 bases: TGTGCCATTAACCGGGCCACGGGGGAGCCCCAGCATTTT. The chain joins TRBV10-3 to TRBJ1-5; a weak D match, TRBD1 (5 bases). The germline gives CDR1 ENHRY, CDR2 SYGVKD. The CDR3 runs to 13 residues. Between the trimmed V and J ends, which lost 9 bases and 8 bases, there was a span of 17 bases.

V gene TRBV5-4 combines with J gene TRBJ1-1, with TRBD1 matching 9 bases. V lost 4 bases to trimming and J lost 7 bases; unmatched junction nucleotides: 8. This CDR3 spans 14 amino acids. Germline loops: CDR1 SGHNT, CDR2 YYREEE (reference sequence). CDR3 sequence (DNA): TGTGCCAGCAGCCTCGGACAGGGGAAGCTTGAAGCTTTCTTT. Translation: CASSLGQGKLEAFF.

This clone was seen more than once but under ten times. V is TRBV6-2 or TRBV6-3 and J is TRBJ1-1; D is perhaps TRBD1 (5 bases). CDR3 length: 14 amino acids. V was cut by 4 bases and J by 3 bases, with 12 bases left in between. CDR1 and CDR2 from the germline V gene are MNHEY and SVGEGT. CDR3 nucleotides: TGTGCCAGCAGTTCCAGGGATGGGGACACTGAAGCTTTCTTT. It specifies CASSSRDGDTEAFF.

The V and J genes are TRBV11-2 and TRBJ2-1, with 7 nucleotides matching TRBD2. The CDR3 consists of 12 residues. The junction had 4 bases not matched to a gene; V was cut back by 3 bases and J by 11 bases. Germline V lookup: CDR1 SGHAT, CDR2 FQNNGV. CDR3 nucleotide sequence: TGTGCCAGCAGCTTCGAGCGGGGTCAGCAGTTCTTC. Its protein product is CASSFERGQQFF.

J is TRBJ1-1 and V is TRBV7-3; TRBD1 might be the D (6 bases). Germline CDR1 is SGHTA and CDR2 is FQGTGA. CDR3 length: 13 amino acids. V shed 4 bases and J shed 4 bases, with 10 bases lying between them. The DNA for the CDR3 is TGTGCCAGCAGCTCCACAGGGAGCACTGAAGCTTTCTTT. This encodes CASSSTGSTEAFF.

The rearrangement joins TRBV6-5 to TRBJ1-2; TRBD1 aligns across 7 bases. Germline V gene data show CDR1 as MNHEY and CDR2 as SVGAGI. CDR3 size: 14 residues. Trimming removed 6 bases from V and 7 bases from J; junction bases left unmatched: 11. The CDR3 loop reads CASSQTPTGRGYTF. The CDR3 DNA reads TGTGCCAGCAGCCAAACCCCGACAGGGCGTGGCTACACCTTC.

The chain links TRBV4-3 to TRBJ1-4; the D gene is possibly TRBD1 (6 bases). The CDR3 extends over 15 amino acids. The V end lost 0 bases, the J end lost 7 bases, and 12 bases lay between the germline ends. Germline loops: CDR1 LGHNA, CDR2 YSLEER. The CDR3 spells CASSQESGGGEKLFF. CDR3 nucleotide sequence: TGCGCCAGCAGCCAAGAGTCGGGGGGCGGTGAAAAACTGTTTTTT.

This chain connects TRBV5-1 to TRBJ2-4; TRBD1 matches 8 bases. V gave up 4 bases and J gave up 1 base; unmatched junction bases: 4. The germline gives CDR1 SGHRS, CDR2 YFSETQ. This CDR3 has 15 residues. The chain's CDR3 is CASSPDRGAKNIQYF. CDR3 in DNA: TGCGCCAGCAGCCCCGACAGGGGTGCCAAAAACATTCAGTACTTC.

The chain links TRBV10-1 to TRBJ1-1; possible D gene TRBD1, 5 bases. V was pared by 0 bases and J by 6 bases, with 8 bases between. Germline V CDR1 and CDR2: WNHNN, SYGVQD (reference sequence). The CDR3 has 13 amino acids. As DNA, the CDR3 is TGCGCCAGCAGTGAGTCAGGGGCAGCTGAAGCTTTCTTT. The encoded protein is CASSESGAAEAFF.

The V and J genes are TRBV9 and TRBJ1-6; 8 bases map to TRBD1. Trimming removed 2 bases from V and 7 bases from J; junction bases left unmatched: 8. Germline V CDR1 and CDR2: SGDLS, YYNGEE. The length of the CDR3 is 16 residues. For the CDR3, the DNA is TGTGCCAGCAGCGTCGGGACAGGTTCGAGGAATTCACCCCTCCACTTT. Translation gives CASSVGTGSRNSPLHF.

The sample holds one count of this clone. The CDR3 sequence is CASGSNQPQHF. DNA for the CDR3: TGTGCCTCAGGGAGCAATCAGCCCCAGCATTTT. This chain links TRBV19 with TRBJ1-5, with a tentative D call TRBD1 (5 bases). The CDR3 runs to 11 residues. V lost 11 bases, J lost 1 base, and 6 bases lay in between. Germline V CDR1 and CDR2: LNHDA, SQIVND (reference sequence). The full variable domain, with the rest looked up from reference TRBV19 and TRBJ1-5, is DGGITQSPKYLFRKEGQNVTLSCEQNLNHDAMYWYRQDPGQGLRLIYYSQIVNDFQKGDIAEGYSVSREKKESFPLTVTSAQKNPTAFYLCASGSNQPQHFGDGTRLSIL.